Detailed here is one TCR beta chain. What it binds is not known. The CDR3 length is 15 residues. Germline lookup yields CDR1 SGHAT and CDR2 FQNNGV. With 2 bases clipped from V and 3 bases from J, the junction kept 4 bases outside the gene matches. This sample stems from a study of a mutant IDH1 vaccine in newly diagnosed glioma. At the level of the study: Previous treatment comprised radiotherapy, temozolomide, or both, mostly both.

Using immunoSEQ multiplex PCR, the repertoire was profiled, and TCRdb retains in-frame clones only, with some absent. The sample yields roughly 29,000 clones, 65% to 85% seen once. Time point reported: week 23, last vaccination. Every single dose of the vaccine, 300 ug of mutant IDH1 20-mer peptide, came with topical imiquimod. Whole-study results and caveats: Changes in top peripheral clonotypes did not appear linked to pseudoprogression.

This receptor was obtained from a woman younger than 35 with glioma. The chain has TRBV11-2 and TRBJ1-5, with TRBD1 matching over 7 bases. The input for sequencing was PBMCs, taken from a glioma patient whose treatment included an IDH1 peptide vaccine. The CDR3 DNA reads TGTGCCAGCAGCTTATTTGAGGGGGCCAATCAGCCCCAGCATTTT. This gives the protein CASSLFEGANQPQHF.